This TCR beta chain was captured by sequencing in a study of blood T cell repertoires in COVID-19. The wider study: Collection of acute and convalescent COVID-19 samples took place in the United States, Italy and Spain. In each case, the material was cDNA or gDNA derived from T cells, B-cell-depleted T cells, or PBMCs.

Participants' reported clinical history set cohort assignment. Donors in Cohort 3 who had recovered were those with two negative PCRs, healthcare professional clearance, or resolution of their symptoms. Trimming removed 5 bases from V and 3 bases from J, with 8 bases in between. Per the germline V gene, CDR1 is MNHEY and CDR2 is SVGAGI. The CDR3 spans 12 residues. Sequenced by immunoSEQ multiplex PCR; TCRdb stores in-frame clones only, minus some. The sample includes some 400,000 clones, approximately 87% seen only once; the top ten take 1.3%. This clonotype was sampled from a man aged 30-40 years who had recovered from COVID-19. This sequence joins TRBV6-5 and TRBJ2-7; unclear D gene. Sequences were obtained from PBMCs or T cells enriched from blood (not recorded which). CDR3 in DNA: TGTGCCAGCAGTAGACTTGGCTACGAGCAGTACTTC. It is translated as CASSRLGYEQYF.